This T cell receptor beta chain was recorded in a study of CD8 T cells in ankylosing spondylitis. Whole-study findings and limits: A motif in TCR beta, a set of under 10 highly homologous variants, appeared characteristic of ankylosing spondylitis blood.

Construction of TCR beta libraries was performed using quantitative 5'-RACE with molecular barcodes. Using its own MiXCR run on the 5' RACE reads, TCRdb lists one record per CDR3 protein. The repertoire holds about 300,000 distinct CDR3 sequences, less than 25% seen once, with approximately 3.7% in the top ten. This clonotype was counted at least ten times. The target antigen is unknown. V shed 6 bases and J shed 2 bases, with 12 bases lying between them. Germline V gene data show CDR1 as SGHVS and CDR2 as FQNEAQ. This CDR3 has 14 residues. Material: blood, either unsorted or a sorted T cell fraction (not recorded which). The chain carries TRBV7-8 and TRBJ2-3; weak D call: TRBD2 (6 bases). The sequence was obtained from a female donor with ankylosing spondylitis or in good health (not recorded which). CDR3 sequence reads: CASSRSDYTDTQYF. The CDR3, as DNA: TGTGCCAGCAGTCGTTCGGACTACACAGATACGCAGTATTTT. Supplemented by reference TRBV7-8 and TRBJ2-3, the full variable domain reads GAGVSQSPRYKVAKRGQDVALRCDPISGHVSLFWYQQALGQGPEFLTYFQNEAQLDKSGLPSDRFFAERPEGSVSTLKIQRTQQEDSAVYLCASSRSDYTDTQYFGPGTRLTVL.